The clone carrying this TCR beta chain came up a few times. Its matching antigen is unknown. A junction boundary mismatches the germline segment, possibly from a read error. The source of the sample is a study of cytomegalovirus exposure and HLA in healthy donors. PCR involved 60 Vbeta and 13 Jbeta primers. Measured with immunoSEQ multiplex PCR; TCRdb has only the in-frame clones, and not every one. The data show about 130,000 clones, with about two thirds seen just once and around 2.5% held by the top ten. Study-level points and caveats: A later analysis linked a missense variant in DCLRE1C to the trimming of TCR beta V and J genes.

CDR3 length: 15 amino acids. Germline V gives CDR1 KGHSH, CDR2 LQKENI. V is TRBV18 and J is TRBJ1-5; TRBD1 might be the D (6 bases). The sequence was collected from a woman between 40 and 55 years old in good health and CMV-seronegative. Input material: PBMCs. For the CDR3, the DNA is TGTGCCAGCTCCCCACCCGGGACAACGGGGCAGCCCCAGCATTTT. Translated, it gives CASSPPGTTGQPQHF.